This T cell receptor (beta chain) appears in the sequencing data of a study of blood T cell repertoires in COVID-19. Study-wide background: Italy, Spain and the United States were the sources of the convalescent and acute COVID-19 samples. T cells, B-cell-depleted T cells, or PBMCs supplied cDNA or gDNA.

J lost 5 bases, V lost 3 bases, and 4 bases had no gene match. This CDR3 comprises 16 residues. The germline V gene encodes CDR1 SGHRS and CDR2 YFSETQ. Per the authors' pipeline: For nucleated cells, counts were estimated from reference gene primer amplification. Here immunoSEQ multiplex PCR was the method, and the copy in TCRdb shows in-frame clones only, minus some. V and J calls and clone size follow that table, whereas D and trimming were derived from the DNA. The table shows 130,000 or so clones, with just under 90% occurring only once. The source is a woman between 50 and 59 years old with acute or convalescent COVID-19. Sequenced material: peripheral blood. The J gene is TRBJ2-5, the V gene TRBV5-1; TRBD2 agrees at 16 bases. CDR3 loop: CASSWGTSGRVETQYF. The CDR3 DNA is TGCGCCAGCAGCTGGGGGACTAGCGGGAGGGTGGAGACCCAGTACTTC.